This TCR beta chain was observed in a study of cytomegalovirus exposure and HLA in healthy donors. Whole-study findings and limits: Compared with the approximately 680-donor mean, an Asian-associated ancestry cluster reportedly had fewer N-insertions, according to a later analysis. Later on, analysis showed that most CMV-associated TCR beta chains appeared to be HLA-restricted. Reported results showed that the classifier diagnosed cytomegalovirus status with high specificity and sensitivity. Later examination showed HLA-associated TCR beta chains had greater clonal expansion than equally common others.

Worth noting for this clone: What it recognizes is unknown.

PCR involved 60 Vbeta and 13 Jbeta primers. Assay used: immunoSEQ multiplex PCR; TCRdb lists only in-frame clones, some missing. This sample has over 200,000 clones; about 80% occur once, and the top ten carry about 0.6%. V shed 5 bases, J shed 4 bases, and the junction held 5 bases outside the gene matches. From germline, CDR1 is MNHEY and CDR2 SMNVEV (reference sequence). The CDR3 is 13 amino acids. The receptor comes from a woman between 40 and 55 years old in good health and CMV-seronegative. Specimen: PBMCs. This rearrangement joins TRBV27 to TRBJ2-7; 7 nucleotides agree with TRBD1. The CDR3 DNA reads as TGTGCCAGCAGTCCGGACAGGAAGTACGAGCAGTACTTC. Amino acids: CASSPDRKYEQYF.